These T cell receptor beta chains were read from a single sample in a study. From the 5' RACE reads, TCRdb called clonotypes with MiXCR, one entry per CDR3 protein. The data contain around 57,000 distinct CDR3 sequences, roughly 28% of them singletons. What was sequenced was tumor-infiltrating memory CD4+ T cells sorted from the breast tumor. These receptors came from a female donor with breast cancer. The CDR3 runs from the conserved cysteine through the conserved F or W. The order of the fields is V gene, D gene, clone size, J gene, CDR3 protein, CDR3 DNA. D genes are given only for firm matches. The size of a clone is reported for some rows only, either as once, few or many, or as a class for expanded clones.

TRBV11-2	TRBD1	few	TRBJ1-1	CASSFPDRGQSRTEAFF	TGTGCCAGCAGCTTCCCAGATAGGGGGCAGTCCCGGACTGAAGCTTTCTTT
TRBV7-2	TRBD2	few	TRBJ2-6	CASSPPPGGSRNVLTF	TGTGCCAGCAGCCCACCCCCGGGGGGTAGTAGAAACGTCCTGACTTTC
TRBV7-2	-	-	TRBJ2-5	CASSLRWGGETQYF	TGTGCCAGCAGCTTAAGGTGGGGCGGAGAGACCCAGTACTTC
TRBV7-7	-	many	TRBJ2-3	CASSPTGNTDTQYF	TGTGCTAGCAGCCCAACGGGGAACACAGATACGCAGTATTTT
TRBV20-1	TRBD2	few	TRBJ2-3	CSAGLAGSTDTQYF	TGCAGTGCGGGACTAGCGGGATCCACAGATACGCAGTATTTT
TRBV7-9	-	few	TRBJ1-5	CASSENNQPQHF	TGTGCCAGCAGCGAGAATAATCAGCCCCAGCATTTT
TRBV5-6	-	-	TRBJ2-7	CASSLVSHEQYF	TGTGCCAGCAGCTTGGTATCTCACGAGCAGTACTTC
TRBV7-3	TRBD1	few	TRBJ2-3	CASSGQGLFTDTQYF	TGTGCCAGCAGTGGACAGGGTCTTTTCACAGATACGCAGTATTTT
TRBV7-9	-	few	TRBJ2-3	CASSSLLTDPYADTQYF	TGTGCCAGCAGCTCTCTCCTTACGGACCCATACGCAGATACGCAGTATTTT
TRBV4-1	TRBD2	-	TRBJ2-3	CASSQDWLAGKRGDTQYF	TGCGCCAGCAGCCAAGATTGGCTAGCGGGTAAACGGGGAGATACGCAGTATTTT
TRBV5-6	-	-	TRBJ1-1	CASSLVGGVDTEAFF	TGTGCCAGCAGCTTGGTGGGGGGCGTAGACACTGAAGCTTTCTTT
TRBV12-3/TRBV12-4	-	many	TRBJ1-1	CASSPGLNTEAFF	TGTGCCAGCAGTCCCGGACTGAACACTGAAGCTTTCTTT
TRBV7-2	TRBD2	few	TRBJ2-3	CASSLEWWREGADTQYF	TGTGCCAGCAGCTTAGAGTGGTGGCGGGAGGGGGCGGATACGCAGTATTTT
TRBV6-2/TRBV6-3	TRBD1	few	TRBJ2-6	CASSHPAGQGYSGANVLTF	TGTGCCAGCAGCCACCCGGCGGGACAGGGGTACTCTGGGGCCAACGTCCTGACTTTC
TRBV4-3	-	few	TRBJ1-6	CASSQETAQPLHF	TGCGCCAGCAGCCAAGAAACAGCCCAACCCCTCCACTTT
TRBV7-9	TRBD1	-	TRBJ1-4	CASSSGQGAEKLFF	TGTGCCAGCAGCTCCGGACAGGGAGCTGAAAAACTGTTTTTT
TRBV7-4	-	-	TRBJ2-5	CASSLVASLNQETRYF	TGTGCCAGCAGCTTAGTGGCTAGCCTCAACCAAGAGACCCGGTACTTC
TRBV28	-	-	TRBJ2-5	CASRQVQETQYF	TGTGCCAGTAGACAGGTGCAAGAGACCCAGTACTTC
TRBV7-3	-	-	TRBJ2-3	CASSSPFTGPGASSTDTQYF	TGTGCCAGCAGCTCCCCCTTTACAGGGCCCGGGGCCTCTAGCACAGATACGCAGTATTTT
TRBV29-1	TRBD2	-	TRBJ2-5	CSVLPGRVVEETQYF	TGCAGCGTTCTTCCAGGGAGGGTAGTAGAAGAGACCCAGTACTTC
TRBV7-9	TRBD1	-	TRBJ1-2	CASSLASGGYGYTF	TGTGCCAGCAGCTTAGCCTCAGGGGGCTATGGCTACACCTTC
TRBV7-9	-	-	TRBJ1-2	CASSFSQGGDYGYTF	TGTGCCAGCAGCTTTAGTCAGGGCGGCGACTATGGCTACACCTTC
TRBV28	-	-	TRBJ2-5	CASGLGSTETQYF	TGTGCCAGCGGTTTGGGGAGCACGGAGACCCAGTACTTC
TRBV5-6	-	-	TRBJ1-1	CASSPRLMNTEAFF	TGTGCCAGCAGCCCAAGATTAATGAACACTGAAGCTTTCTTT
TRBV5-1	TRBD2	-	TRBJ2-3	CASSLISSGSARTQYF	TGCGCCAGCAGCTTGATTTCTAGCGGTAGTGCTCGTACGCAGTATTTT
TRBV5-1	TRBD2	medium-sized	TRBJ2-3	CASSPGLAEDTQYF	TGCGCCAGCAGCCCCGGACTAGCGGAAGATACGCAGTATTTT
TRBV20-1	-	medium-sized	TRBJ1-5	CSASRGGRLDQPQHF	TGCAGTGCTAGTCGGGGGGGGCGGTTGGATCAGCCCCAGCATTTT
TRBV7-3	-	few	TRBJ2-3	CASSFKPISRGASHTQYF	TGTGCCAGCAGCTTCAAGCCGATTAGTAGGGGGGCGAGTCATACGCAGTATTTT
TRBV6-2/TRBV6-3	-	-	TRBJ1-1	CASSYSRQNTEACF	TGTGCCAGCAGTTACTCGAGACAGAACACTGAAGCTTGCTTT
TRBV5-5	-	many	TRBJ2-2	CASSLYTGSGELFF	TGTGCCAGCAGCTTGTATACCGGGTCCGGGGAGCTGTTTTTT
TRBV4-3	-	-	TRBJ2-1	CASSQNGRGAYNEQFF	TGCGCCAGCAGCCAGAACGGGAGAGGGGCCTACAATGAGCAGTTCTTC
TRBV4-1	-	few	TRBJ2-2	CASSQESGANTGELFF	TGCGCCAGCAGCCAAGAGTCGGGAGCGAACACCGGGGAGCTGTTTTTT
TRBV9	-	-	TRBJ2-3	CASSDPATDTQYF	TGTGCCAGCAGCGACCCCGCCACAGATACGCAGTATTTT